A selection of T cell receptor beta chains follows, all from one sample in a study of technical replicates of blood from a handful of donors. Produced via immunoSEQ multiplex PCR; TCRdb's table is partial and in-frame only. The data show about 88,000 clones, less than 95% seen once. Sequences were obtained from T cells isolated from PBMCs. These receptors all stem from a human donor in good health. The CDR3 runs from the conserved cysteine through the conserved F or W. Fields, in order: J gene, D gene, clone size, V gene, CDR3 protein, CDR3 DNA. D genes are given only for firm matches. Rows give clone size only sometimes, using once, few, many, or a class for an expanded clone.

J: TRBJ2-3; D: TRBD2; size: -; V: TRBV9; CDR3: CASSVAWSSGSRDTQYF; DNA: TGTGCCAGCAGCGTAGCGTGGTCTAGCGGGAGCCGGGATACGCAGTATTTT
J: TRBJ2-1; D: TRBD1; size: -; V: TRBV6-6; CDR3: CASSYRDRGGDEQFF; DNA: TGTGCCAGCAGTTACCGGGACAGGGGTGGGGATGAGCAGTTCTTC
J: TRBJ2-1; D: TRBD2; size: -; V: TRBV10-3; CDR3: CAISLAGGPENEQFF; DNA: TGTGCCATCAGTTTAGCGGGAGGGCCTGAAAATGAGCAGTTCTTC
J: TRBJ2-7; D: -; size: -; V: TRBV29-1; CDR3: CSVRGQEQYF; DNA: TGCAGCGTAAGAGGACAGGAGCAGTACTTC
J: TRBJ1-5; D: -; size: few; V: TRBV19; CDR3: CASSMRGYSQPQHF; DNA: TGTGCCAGTAGTATGAGGGGGTACAGTCAGCCCCAGCATTTT
J: TRBJ1-4; D: TRBD1; size: -; V: TRBV18; CDR3: CASSPLTGGNEKLFF; DNA: TGTGCCAGCTCACCCCTGACAGGGGGAAATGAAAAACTGTTTTTT
J: TRBJ1-3; D: -; size: -; V: TRBV11-3; CDR3: CASSPRQATLSGNTIYF; DNA: TGTGCCAGCAGCCCCAGACAGGCAACGCTCTCTGGAAACACCATATATTTT
J: TRBJ2-7; D: -; size: -; V: TRBV18; CDR3: CASSPTQVYYEQYF; DNA: TGTGCCAGCTCACCAACACAGGTCTATTACGAGCAGTACTTC
J: TRBJ2-1; D: TRBD2; size: -; V: TRBV14; CDR3: CASSHQEGTSGTLYNEQFF; DNA: TGTGCCAGCAGCCACCAAGAAGGGACTAGCGGGACCCTATACAATGAGCAGTTCTTC
J: TRBJ2-1; D: -; size: -; V: TRBV5-1; CDR3: CASSRDSYNEQFF; DNA: TGCGCCAGCAGCCGGGACTCCTACAATGAGCAGTTCTTC
J: TRBJ1-2; D: -; size: -; V: TRBV28; CDR3: CASSSPTGYYGYTF; DNA: TGTGCCAGCAGTTCCCCCACAGGATACTATGGCTACACCTTC
J: TRBJ1-5; D: TRBD1; size: -; V: TRBV7-9; CDR3: CASSYGTGGHQPQHF; DNA: TGTGCCAGCAGCTATGGGACAGGGGGCCATCAGCCCCAGCATTTT
J: TRBJ2-3; D: -; size: -; V: TRBV6-5; CDR3: CASSRVITGADTQYF; DNA: TGTGCCAGCAGTCGAGTGATTACGGGGGCAGATACGCAGTATTTT
J: TRBJ1-2; D: TRBD1; size: -; V: TRBV4-1; CDR3: CASRNQGQGNYGYTF; DNA: TGCGCCAGCAGAAACCAGGGACAGGGTAACTATGGCTACACCTTC
J: TRBJ1-2; D: TRBD1; size: -; V: TRBV6-5; CDR3: CASSYMAGQGAYGYTF; DNA: TGTGCCAGCAGTTACATGGCGGGACAGGGTGCCTATGGCTACACCTTC
J: TRBJ2-5; D: TRBD2; size: once; V: TRBV11-2; CDR3: CASSPRLAGVETQYF; DNA: TGTGCCAGCAGCCCCCGACTAGCGGGAGTAGAGACCCAGTACTTC
J: TRBJ2-2; D: -; size: -; V: TRBV5-1; CDR3: CASSLRAPTRMSTGELFF; DNA: TGCGCCAGCAGCTTGCGGGCCCCGACTAGAATGAGCACCGGGGAGCTGTTTTTT
J: TRBJ2-4; D: TRBD2; size: -; V: TRBV28; CDR3: CASRGLAGGTNIQYF; DNA: TGTGCCAGCAGAGGCCTAGCGGGAGGAACAAACATTCAGTACTTC
J: TRBJ2-3; D: -; size: -; V: TRBV5-6; CDR3: CASSSYRVPWARPTDTQYF; DNA: TGTGCCAGCAGCTCGTACAGGGTACCCTGGGCGAGACCCACAGATACGCAGTATTTT
J: TRBJ2-1; D: -; size: -; V: TRBV19; CDR3: CASSKKRVGTLSYNEQFF; DNA: TGTGCCAGTAGTAAAAAGAGGGTGGGGACATTGTCTTACAATGAGCAGTTCTTC
J: TRBJ1-6; D: -; size: -; V: TRBV27; CDR3: CASSPAGRLRSPLHF; DNA: TGTGCCAGCAGTCCCGCGGGGAGATTAAGATCACCCCTCCACTTT
J: TRBJ2-5; D: -; size: -; V: TRBV27; CDR3: CASRSRDSPRTQYF; DNA: TGTGCCAGCAGGAGCCGGGACTCCCCAAGGACCCAGTACTTC
J: TRBJ1-1; D: TRBD1; size: -; V: TRBV10-1; CDR3: CASSRTGLNTEAFF; DNA: TGCGCCAGCTCCAGGACAGGCTTGAACACTGAAGCTTTCTTT
J: TRBJ2-2; D: TRBD1; size: -; V: TRBV18; CDR3: CASSGQGATGELFF; DNA: TGTGCCAGCTCTGGCCAGGGGGCCACCGGGGAGCTGTTTTTT
J: TRBJ1-3; D: -; size: -; V: TRBV9; CDR3: CASSGPSLLGDNGNTIYF; DNA: TGTGCCAGCAGCGGCCCTTCACTCCTTGGGGACAACGGAAACACCATATATTTT
J: TRBJ1-3; D: -; size: once; V: TRBV7-8; CDR3: CASSLDRASGNTIYF; DNA: TGTGCCAGCAGCTTAGACAGGGCCTCTGGAAACACCATATATTTT
J: TRBJ2-7; D: TRBD2; size: -; V: TRBV27; CDR3: CASSLSPSGGSYEQYF; DNA: TGTGCCAGCAGTTTATCTCCTAGCGGGGGCTCCTACGAGCAGTACTTC
J: TRBJ1-2; D: -; size: -; V: TRBV18; CDR3: CASSPQWNSGGYGYTF; DNA: TGTGCCAGCTCACCGCAGTGGAACAGCGGTGGGTATGGCTACACCTTC
J: TRBJ2-1; D: TRBD1; size: -; V: TRBV7-6; CDR3: CASSSDRLSSYNEQFF; DNA: TGTGCCAGCAGTTCGGACAGGTTGAGCTCCTACAATGAGCAGTTCTTC
J: TRBJ2-5; D: -; size: -; V: TRBV6-5; CDR3: CASTRRGLRETQYF; DNA: TGTGCCAGCACTCGACGGGGACTTCGAGAGACCCAGTACTTC
J: TRBJ1-1; D: -; size: -; V: TRBV5-1; CDR3: CASAMRDRSTEAFF; DNA: TGCGCCAGCGCCATGAGGGATAGAAGCACTGAAGCTTTCTTT
J: TRBJ2-3; D: TRBD1; size: -; V: TRBV4-1; CDR3: CASRPDRVVADTQYF; DNA: TGCGCCAGCAGACCGGACAGGGTGGTGGCAGATACGCAGTATTTT
J: TRBJ2-1; D: -; size: -; V: TRBV6-1; CDR3: CASSASEQFF; DNA: TGTGCCAGCAGTGCGTCTGAGCAGTTCTTC
J: TRBJ1-5; D: -; size: -; V: TRBV7-8; CDR3: CASSSHRESQPQHF; DNA: TGTGCCAGCAGCTCCCACCGGGAGTCTCAGCCCCAGCATTTT
J: TRBJ1-6; D: -; size: -; V: TRBV7-8; CDR3: CASSLMGEDSNSPLHF; DNA: TGTGCCAGCAGCTTAATGGGGGAGGACTCTAATTCACCCCTCCACTTT
J: TRBJ2-7; D: -; size: once; V: TRBV28; CDR3: CASRPRGNVYEQYF; DNA: TGTGCCAGCCGTCCGCGCGGGAATGTATACGAGCAGTACTTC
J: TRBJ2-7; D: -; size: -; V: TRBV2; CDR3: CASWHARGSYEQYF; DNA: TGTGCCAGCTGGCACGCAAGGGGCTCCTACGAGCAGTACTTC
J: TRBJ2-1; D: -; size: -; V: TRBV5-1; CDR3: CASSLAGKNNEQFF; DNA: TGCGCCAGCAGCTTGGCAGGGAAGAACAATGAGCAGTTCTTC
J: TRBJ2-7; D: TRBD1; size: -; V: TRBV27; CDR3: CASSRTPGTETYEQYF; DNA: TGTGCCAGCAGCAGAACCCCCGGGACAGAAACCTACGAGCAGTACTTC
J: TRBJ1-5; D: TRBD1; size: -; V: TRBV19; CDR3: CASLGQGQYSNQPQHF; DNA: TGTGCCAGTCTTGGACAGGGGCAATATAGCAATCAGCCCCAGCATTTT
J: TRBJ1-5; D: -; size: -; V: TRBV28; CDR3: CASSGHLDQPQHF; DNA: TGTGCCAGCAGTGGACACTTAGATCAGCCCCAGCATTTT
J: TRBJ1-3; D: -; size: -; V: TRBV5-1; CDR3: CASSSGLVSGNTIYF; DNA: TGCGCCAGCAGCTCAGGACTTGTCTCTGGAAACACCATATATTTT
J: TRBJ2-1; D: TRBD2; size: -; V: TRBV11-3; CDR3: CASSLVLGLAGGIFQQFF; DNA: TGTGCCAGCAGCTTAGTCTTGGGACTAGCGGGGGGGATATTTCAGCAGTTCTTC
J: TRBJ2-2; D: -; size: -; V: TRBV11-3; CDR3: CASSPQSRIAEYTGELFF; DNA: TGTGCCAGCAGCCCCCAAAGTAGAATAGCGGAATACACCGGGGAGCTGTTTTTT
J: TRBJ1-4; D: TRBD1; size: once; V: TRBV4-1; CDR3: CASSQAGTVEKLFF; DNA: TGCGCCAGCAGCCAAGCGGGGACAGTTGAAAAACTGTTTTTT
J: TRBJ1-1; D: -; size: -; V: TRBV6-1; CDR3: CASRRWNEAFF; DNA: TGTGCCAGCAGGAGGTGGAATGAAGCTTTCTTT
J: TRBJ2-6; D: -; size: -; V: TRBV4-1; CDR3: CASSLRSGANVLTF; DNA: TGCGCCAGCAGCCTTCGCTCTGGGGCCAACGTCCTGACTTTC
J: TRBJ2-1; D: TRBD2; size: once; V: TRBV7-3; CDR3: CASSLLGLAGGINEQFF; DNA: TGTGCCAGCAGCTTGCTCGGACTAGCGGGTGGAATCAATGAGCAGTTCTTC